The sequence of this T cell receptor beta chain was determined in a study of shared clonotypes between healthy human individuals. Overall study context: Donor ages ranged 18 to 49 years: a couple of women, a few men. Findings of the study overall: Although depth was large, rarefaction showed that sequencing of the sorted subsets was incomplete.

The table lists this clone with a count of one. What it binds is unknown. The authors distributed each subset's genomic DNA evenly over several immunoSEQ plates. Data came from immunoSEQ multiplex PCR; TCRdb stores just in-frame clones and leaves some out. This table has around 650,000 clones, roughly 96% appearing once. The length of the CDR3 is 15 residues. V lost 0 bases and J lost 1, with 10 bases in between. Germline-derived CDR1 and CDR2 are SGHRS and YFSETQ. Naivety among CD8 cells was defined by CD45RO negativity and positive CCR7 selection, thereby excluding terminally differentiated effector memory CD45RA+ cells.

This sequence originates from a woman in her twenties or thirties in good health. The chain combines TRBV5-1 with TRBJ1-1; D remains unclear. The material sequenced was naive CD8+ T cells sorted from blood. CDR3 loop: CASSLEALANTEAFF. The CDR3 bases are TGCGCCAGCAGCTTGGAGGCTCTTGCGAACACTGAAGCTTTCTTT.